Listed below are T cell receptor beta chains from one sample, sequenced in a study of T cells in tuberculosis. Here immunoSEQ multiplex PCR was the method, and the copy in TCRdb shows in-frame clones only, minus some. The table records 55,000 to 65,000 clones, around 81% of them present only once. Sequences were obtained from CD1b-GMM tetramer-negative cells sorted from PBMCs. Receptors originate from an adult woman with latent tuberculosis. Both conserved end residues are part of each CDR3. The order of the fields is clone size, V gene, J gene, D gene, CDR3 DNA, CDR3 protein. A D gene is named only where the DNA matches it firmly. Some rows have no size entry. The others give once, few or many, or a class for an expanded clone.

NA	TRBV11-2	TRBJ2-3	NA	TGTGCCAGCAGCTCAATGGGAGCAACAGATACGCAGTATTTT	CASSSMGATDTQYF
NA	TRBV6-1	TRBJ1-3	TRBD1	TGTGCCAGCAGGACAGGGGACTCTGGAAACACCATATATTTT	CASRTGDSGNTIYF
NA	TRBV5-1	TRBJ2-3	TRBD2	TGCGCCAGCTTGGCGGGGGGCAGCACAGATACGCAGTATTTT	CASLAGGSTDTQYF
NA	TRBV18	TRBJ1-1	NA	TGTGCCAGCTCCCTCCGGGTGGACACTGAAGCTTTCTTT	CASSLRVDTEAFF
once	TRBV7-3	TRBJ2-3	NA	TGTGCCAGCAGCCCAAGTCGGTTAGATACGCAGTATTTT	CASSPSRLDTQYF
NA	TRBV6-6	TRBJ1-2	TRBD1	TGTGCCAGCACGTACAGGGGTGGCTACACCTTC	CASTYRGGYTF
few	TRBV14	TRBJ1-1	NA	TGTGCCAGCAGCCAAGAAATGCGGGGTAAGGACACTGAAGCTTTCTTT	CASSQEMRGKDTEAFF
NA	TRBV7-2	TRBJ2-3	NA	TGTGCCAGCAGCCCCGGACTGAACACAGATACGCAGTATTTT	CASSPGLNTDTQYF
NA	TRBV18	TRBJ2-5	NA	TGTGCCAGCTCACCGCGGTCGACGGGCCAAGAGACCCAGTACTTC	CASSPRSTGQETQYF
few	TRBV4-2	TRBJ2-2	NA	TGTGCCAGCAGCTCCCAGCGAGACGGGGAGCTGTTTTTT	CASSSQRDGELFF
NA	TRBV5-6	TRBJ1-1	NA	TGTGCCAGCAGCCTCCGTACTAGCACTGAAGCTTTCTTT	CASSLRTSTEAFF
NA	TRBV28	TRBJ1-5	TRBD1	TGTGCCAGCAGTTTTTCCGGGACAGGGAGAGGCAATCAGCCCCAGCATTTT	CASSFSGTGRGNQPQHF
NA	TRBV6-5	TRBJ1-4	NA	TGTGCCAGCAGTCCCCGTCGAGCTAATGAAAAACTGTTTTTT	CASSPRRANEKLFF
NA	TRBV29-1	TRBJ2-4	TRBD1	TGCAGCGTTTCTTCCGGACAGGGGATAGTCTTGGGAAACATTCAGTACTTC	CSVSSGQGIVLGNIQYF
once	TRBV5-1	TRBJ1-4	TRBD1	TGCGCCAGCAGATTAGGGACAGGGGCTAATGAAAAACTGTTTTTT	CASRLGTGANEKLFF
NA	TRBV28	TRBJ1-5	NA	TGTGCCAGCAGTCTTCGACAGGATAGACAGCCCCAGCATTTT	CASSLRQDRQPQHF
NA	TRBV2	TRBJ1-2	TRBD1	TGTGCCAGCAGTTTGGGGACAGCTAACTATGGCTACACCTTC	CASSLGTANYGYTF
once	TRBV29-1	TRBJ2-1	NA	TGCAGCGTTGCCCGAGCTGGCTACAATGAGCAGTTCTTC	CSVARAGYNEQFF
few	TRBV7-7	TRBJ2-1	NA	TGTGCCAGCAGCCTCTACCCCCGACCAGGCAATGAGCAGTTCTTC	CASSLYPRPGNEQFF
NA	TRBV28	TRBJ1-2	TRBD1	TGTGCCGTAAGAAAGGGGGCGCGTAACTATGGCTACACCTTC	CAVRKGARNYGYTF
NA	TRBV10-3	TRBJ2-7	TRBD2	TGTGCCACCAAGGGACTAGCGGGAGCACCTCCTCACGAGCAGTACTTC	CATKGLAGAPPHEQYF
NA	TRBV25-1	TRBJ2-3	TRBD2	TGTGCCAGCAGTGACACTAGCGGGAGGAAGGATACGCAGTATTTT	CASSDTSGRKDTQYF
NA	TRBV21-1	TRBJ1-5	NA	TGTGCCAGCAGCCCGAAGGGGGGGCAGCCCCAGCATTTT	CASSPKGGQPQHF
NA	TRBV5-1	TRBJ2-1	TRBD1	TGCGCCAGCAGCTCCACCCAGGACAGGGCCAATGAGCAGTTCTTC	CASSSTQDRANEQFF